Listed here are 24 T cell receptor beta chains from one sample, sequenced in a study of T-cell reconstitution after alpha-beta-depleted transplantation in children. Unique molecular identifiers were incorporated when the TCRbeta library was constructed. TCRdb re-called the PCR reads through MiXCR, storing one row per CDR3 protein. The table shows 200,000 to 250,000 distinct CDR3 sequences, with 9.7% occurring only once. Specimen: PBMCs from the stem cell graft donor, collected from the stem cell graft. Source of these receptors: a human donor who donated a stem cell graft to a child with SCID.

This clonotype turned up a few times. The rearrangement links TRBV7-2 to TRBJ1-2, with D possibly matching TRBD1 (5 bases). This CDR3 comprises 13 residues. Germline V gene sequence: CDR1 SGHTA, CDR2 FQGNSA. V was shortened by 5 bases and J by 8 bases, with 15 bases between the two germline ends. DNA for the CDR3: TGTGCCAGCAGCCCCGACAGAGGAATGGGCTACACCTTC. Translated: CASSPDRGMGYTF.

This clonotype was counted a few times. This chain links TRBV20-1 with TRBJ2-7; perhaps D is TRBD1 or TRBD2 (5 bases each). V was trimmed by 0 bases and J by 6 bases, leaving 9 bases between them. The germline V gene has CDR1 DFQATT and CDR2 SNEGSKA (reference sequence). The CDR3 consists of 12 residues. As DNA, the CDR3 is TGCAGTGCTAGAGACGAGGGGAGCGAGCAGTACTTC. Amino acids: CSARDEGSEQYF.

The table lists this clonotype with many counts. The gene calls are TRBV4-2 and TRBJ2-3; 10 nucleotides agree with TRBD2. CDR1 and CDR2 (germline): LGHNA, YNFKEQ. V trimming: 5 bases; J trimming: 6 bases; junction bases outside the gene matches: 11. This CDR3 spans 16 amino acids. CDR3 residues: CASSTEDSGGADTQYF. The CDR3 DNA is TGTGCCAGCAGCACAGAGGACAGCGGGGGGGCGGATACGCAGTATTTT.

There are many counts of this clonotype. The chain joins TRBV20-1 to TRBJ1-5; D call uncertain. Trimming pared 3 bases from V and 4 bases from J, leaving 10 bases between. Germline CDR1 is DFQATT and CDR2 is SNEGSKA (reference sequence). CDR3 size: 13 residues. The DNA for the CDR3 is TGCAGTGCTAGCGGCCGGGCAAATCAGCCCCAGCATTTT. Amino acid sequence: CSASGRANQPQHF.

This clonotype was seen ten or more times. The rearrangement joins TRBV20-1 to TRBJ2-4; D gene unclear. V was pared by 3 bases and J by 0 bases, with 6 bases between. CDR3 size: 13 residues. CDR1 and CDR2 from the germline V gene are DFQATT and SNEGSKA (reference sequence). The CDR3 sequence: CSASPIAKNIQYF. The DNA of the CDR3 is TGCAGTGCTAGTCCTATAGCCAAAAACATTCAGTACTTC.

About this clonotype itself: A much larger clone is a single base away; this may be a read error. The chain joins TRBV6-9 to TRBJ2-7; D could derive from TRBD1 or TRBD2 (7 bases each). The CDR3 is 15 amino acids. Germline V CDR1 and CDR2: MNHGY, SVAAGI. The CDR3 DNA reads TGTGCCTGCAGCCGGGGGGACAGATGGAGCTACGAGCAGTACTTC. Translated, it gives CACSRGDRWSYEQYF.

There are many counts of this clonotype. The J gene is TRBJ1-1, the V gene TRBV7-2; perhaps TRBD1 as D (5 bases). CDR1 is SGHTA and CDR2 is FQGNSA in the germline V gene. The germline V and J ends were trimmed by 1 base and 1 base, with 10 bases remaining between them. This CDR3 has 15 amino acids. CDR3 region: CASSLGATGNTEAFF. CDR3 nucleotide sequence: TGTGCCAGCAGCTTAGGGGCTACAGGGAACACTGAAGCTTTCTTT.

This clonotype was recorded many times. The chain is built from TRBV20-1 and TRBJ1-5, with 10 bases identical to TRBD1. The trim removed 5 bases at V and 5 bases at J, leaving 9 bases unmatched. In germline, CDR1 is DFQATT, CDR2 SNEGSKA (reference sequence). The CDR3 consists of 15 residues. CDR3 in amino acids: CSAVRDRGSDQPQHF. CDR3 nucleotide sequence: TGCAGTGCTGTCCGGGACAGGGGTTCGGATCAGCCCCAGCATTTT.

This clonotype was observed many times. The V gene is TRBV5-6, the J gene TRBJ2-1, with TRBD1 matching over 8 bases. Germline V gene sequence: CDR1 SGHDT, CDR2 YYEEEE. After removal of 4 bases from V and 7 bases from J, the junction contained 7 bases not matched to a gene. CDR3 length: 14 amino acids. The CDR3 is CASSATTGVNEQFF. CDR3 nucleotide sequence: TGTGCCAGCAGCGCTACGACAGGGGTTAATGAGCAGTTCTTC.

As regards this clonotype: Germline is not matched at one junction end, which may reflect a read error. The rearrangement links TRBV5-1 to TRBJ1-2; 7 bases map to TRBD1. CDR1 and CDR2 from the germline V gene are SGHRS and YFSETQ. The CDR3 has 14 amino acids. The CDR3 DNA reads TGCGCCAGCAGCTTGGGGGGACAGCCCTATGGCTCCACCTTC. Amino acid sequence: CASSLGGQPYGSTF.

This clonotype was counted ten times or more. J is TRBJ2-7 and V is TRBV20-1; TRBD1 agrees at 7 bases. CDR3 length: 12 residues. V trimming: 8 bases; J trimming: 4 bases; junction bases outside the gene matches: 8. Germline lookup yields CDR1 DFQATT and CDR2 SNEGSKA (reference sequence). CDR3 bases: TGCAGTACTGACAGGGTAAGGTACGAGCAGTACTTC. As protein: CSTDRVRYEQYF.

The chain employs TRBV7-2 and TRBJ1-1; D perhaps matches TRBD1 (6 bases). Germline V gene sequence: CDR1 SGHTA, CDR2 FQGNSA. The length of the CDR3 is 16 residues. The V end was cut by 3 bases, the J end by 1 base, with 15 bases between. The CDR3 reads CASSLGRGGPNTEAFF. CDR3 DNA sequence: TGTGCCAGCAGCTTGGGAAGAGGGGGTCCGAACACTGAAGCTTTCTTT. The variable domain in full, completed from reference TRBV7-2 and TRBJ1-1, reads GAGVSQSPSNKVTEKGKDVELRCDPISGHTALYWYRQSLGQGLEFLIYFQGNSAPDKSGLPSDRFSAERTGGSVSTLTIQRTQQEDSAVYLCASSLGRGGPNTEAFFGQGTRLTVV.

This clonotype has just a few counts. V usage is TRBV20-1 and J usage is TRBJ1-3; D remains unclear. The CDR3 sequence is 12 residues long. Trimming stripped 1 base from V and 2 bases from J, with 3 bases between. Per germline, CDR1 DFQATT and CDR2 SNEGSKA (reference sequence). Written as DNA, the CDR3 is TGCAGTGCTAGAGTTGCTGGAAACACCATATATTTT. Amino acid sequence: CSARVAGNTIYF.

This clonotype appeared a few times. The V and J genes are TRBV20-1 and TRBJ1-4; D gene uncertain. Germline assignment: CDR1 DFQATT and CDR2 SNEGSKA (reference sequence). This CDR3 has 13 residues. V was cut by 5 bases and J by 2 bases, with 9 bases left in between. This chain's CDR3 is CSAPSLTNEKLFF. DNA of the CDR3: TGCAGTGCTCCTTCGTTGACTAATGAAAAACTGTTTTTT.

This clonotype was seen a handful of times. V is TRBV18 and J is TRBJ2-1; D might be TRBD1 (5 bases). CDR3 length: 16 amino acids. V lost 0 bases and J 8 bases, leaving 17 bases between the germline ends. The germline CDR1 and CDR2 sequences are KGHSH and LQKENI. CDR3 DNA: TGTGCCAGCTCACCACCGAGACGACAAGGACAAGATGAGCAGTTCTTC. Its protein is CASSPPRRQGQDEQFF. The complete variable domain, with remaining parts taken from reference TRBV18 and TRBJ2-1, reads NAGVMQNPRHLVRRRGQEARLRCSPMKGHSHVYWYRQLPEEGLKFMVYLQKENIIDESGMPKERFSAEFPKEGPSILRIQQVVRGDSAAYFCASSPPRRQGQDEQFFGPGTRLTVL.

This clonotype was seen repeatedly, ten times or more. In DNA, the CDR3 is TGTGCCAGCAGTTTATTCGGACAGCCGCTTAGCAATCAGCCCCAGCATTTT. It translates to CASSLFGQPLSNQPQHF. The chain combines TRBV27 with TRBJ1-5, with D possibly matching TRBD1 (6 bases). The germline CDR1 and CDR2 sequences are MNHEY and SMNVEV (reference sequence). The CDR3 loop spans 17 amino acids. V gave up 1 base and J gave up 0 bases, with 13 bases separating them.

This clonotype was recorded many times. The V call is TRBV15, the J call TRBJ1-2; 8 bases line up with TRBD1. The CDR3 runs 16 residues. V lost 1 base and J lost 8; bases outside the gene matches: 12. Germline V gene data show CDR1 as LNHNV and CDR2 as YYDKDF (reference sequence). Here the CDR3 reads CATSRGGGTGLEGYTF. CDR3 DNA sequence: TGTGCCACCAGCAGAGGAGGAGGGACAGGCCTGGAGGGCTACACCTTC.

This clonotype was observed many times. V and J are TRBV7-9 and TRBJ1-2; TRBD1 matches 7 bases. Germline CDR1 is SEHNR and CDR2 is FQNEAQ (reference sequence). With V trimmed by 4 bases and J by 8 bases, 16 bases remained unmatched. The CDR3 is made up of 16 amino acids. The CDR3 sequence: CASSSVDREDWSGYTF. CDR3 DNA sequence: TGTGCCAGCAGCTCCGTCGACAGGGAGGATTGGAGCGGCTACACCTTC.

The V call is TRBV4-3, the J call TRBJ1-1, with no clear D. Trimming shortened V by 3 bases and J by 4 bases, and 18 bases separated the two germline ends. Per the germline V gene, CDR1 is LGHNA and CDR2 is YSLEER. The CDR3 loop spans 16 amino acids. CDR3 nucleotide sequence: TGCGCCAGCAGCCATGCCCTAGGTTCCCGGACCACTGAAGCTTTCTTT. This codes for CASSHALGSRTTEAFF.

This clonotype was seen at least ten times. The rearrangement uses TRBV24-1 and TRBJ1-1; no definite D call. V lost 9 bases to trimming and J lost 0 bases, with 10 bases between them. Germline V lookup: CDR1 KGHDR, CDR2 SFDVKD. The CDR3 is 13 amino acids. CDR3 amino acids: CATRGNLNTEAFF. DNA for the CDR3: TGTGCCACCCGAGGGAATTTGAACACTGAAGCTTTCTTT.

The rearrangement uses TRBV30 and TRBJ1-2, with TRBD1 matching 9 bases. This CDR3 has 14 amino acids. Germline V gene lookup returns CDR1 GTSNPN and CDR2 SVGIG (reference sequence). The junction had 6 bases not matched to a gene; V was cut back by 3 bases and J by 4 bases. DNA of the CDR3: TGTGCCTGGAGAGGACAGGGGATGGCCTATGGCTACACCTTC. Translated: CAWRGQGMAYGYTF.

This clonotype was found many times. This chain uses TRBV30 with TRBJ1-1; the D gene is possibly TRBD1 (6 bases). The CDR3 loop spans 14 amino acids. Germline lookup yields CDR1 GTSNPN and CDR2 SVGIG (reference sequence). Between the trimmed V and J ends, which lost 2 bases and 5 bases, there was a span of 15 bases. Written as DNA, the CDR3 is TGTGCCTGGAGTAATGGCCAGGGGTGGACTGAAGCTTTCTTT. This sequence encodes CAWSNGQGWTEAFF.

At least ten counts were recorded for this clonotype. The chain is built from TRBV7-8 and TRBJ2-2; D not resolved. The germline V gene encodes CDR1 SGHVS and CDR2 FQNEAQ. The CDR3 length is 16 residues. V lost 4 bases, J lost 6 bases, and 18 bases lay in between. This CDR3 is CASSSAGFHEAGELFF. The CDR3 DNA sequence: TGTGCCAGCAGCTCGGCCGGCTTTCACGAGGCCGGGGAGCTGTTTTTT.

This clonotype was picked up many times. The rearrangement joins TRBV12-3 or TRBV12-4 to TRBJ1-5; the match to TRBD1 covers 11 bases. The CDR3 is 16 amino acids. With V trimmed by 5 bases and J by 4 bases, 7 bases remained unmatched. The CDR3 is CASSPGTGGWNQPQHF. CDR3 DNA sequence: TGTGCCAGCAGTCCCGGGACAGGGGGTTGGAATCAGCCCCAGCATTTT.